This paragraph reports one T cell receptor beta chain. The data stem from a study of identical twins. The CDR3 is 16 amino acids. The germline gives CDR1 SGDLS, CDR2 YYNGEE. Trimming took 4 bases from V and 0 from J; bases not matched to a gene: 8. TCRdb ran MiXCR on the 5' RACE reads and lists one entry per CDR3 protein. Among 520,000 or so distinct CDR3 sequences listed, approximately 22% were seen once. This sample was shared with a second study, whose subject was T cells expressing NK-cell markers. That work adds: Each TCR beta repertoire originated in sorted T cells that were CD3+CD56+NKG2C+, CD3+CD56+NKG2C- or CD3+CD56-NKG2C+.

V and J are TRBV9 and TRBJ2-5; the match to TRBD2 covers 8 bases. The sequence was obtained from a woman younger than 30 in good health. The sample was CD4+ T cells sorted from blood. The CDR3 DNA sequence: TGTGCCAGCAGCCGACCGGGGGGGTTAGACCAAGAGACCCAGTACTTC. Amino acid sequence: CASSRPGGLDQETQYF.